This TCR beta chain emerged from a study of shared clonotypes between healthy human individuals (dated by TCRdb to the early 2020s). For the wider study: The cohort included a few men and a couple of women between 18 and 49 years of age. For each donor, three plates each were used for CD4 naive and CD4 memory, two plates were used for CD8 naive, and one plate was used for CD8 memory. Blood TCR repertoires of five healthy adults were deeply sequenced to estimate repertoire size and the extent of clonotype sharing between individuals. Different laboratories and diverse techniques were used to prepare libraries and sequence TCR repertoires, to increase sequencing depth and limit assay-specific biases. Each donor's leukapheresis produced roughly between roughly 0.85 and 9.5 billion PBMCs.

What the research found in general, with its limitations: Larger estimated clonotype richness was generally found for naive subsets than for memory subsets. When several donors were compared, the shared fraction of clonotypes was about 5% for naive CD4, 3.5% to 4% for naive CD8, more than 2% for memory CD4, and less than 0.5% for memory CD8. Based on pairwise subsampling, the degree of clonotype sharing among donors was expected to be affected by sequencing depth. Clonotypes shared by all four sorted-subset donors showed higher generation probabilities than non-shared clonotypes. Incomplete sequencing was indicated by rarefaction of sorted-subset datasets, despite the large sequencing depth. Sampling was restricted to blood, and TCR repertoires in tissues likely differ from the TCR repertoires found in blood. The genetic and exposure-history diversity represented was limited by the small number of donors.

Comment on this clone: What antigen it recognizes has not been identified. The input lacks base qualities; no much larger clone sits a single base away.

CD8 naive samples were obtained by positive selection for CCR7 among CD45RO-negative cells, yielding a CD45RA+CCR7+ population from which TemRA cells were excluded. Donors were healthy HIV-negative adults with no recently reported acute infections or vaccinations. Every donor was a Caucasian adult living in Nashville, Tennessee, USA. Blood was collected by leukapheresis, and PBMCs were isolated by Ficoll-Histopaque density gradient centrifugation and then cryopreserved in liquid nitrogen vapor phase. Analytical flow cytometry was used to check the purity and quantity of each magnetically sorted T cell population. Genomic DNA was isolated from each sorted fraction and quantified by UV absorbance on a Nanodrop 2000c. As encoded in the germline V gene, CDR1 is LGHNA while CDR2 is YSLEER. Deletion took 4 bases off V and 0 bases off J, with a span of 13 bases between the germline ends. Reading from cysteine to phenylalanine, the CDR3 counts 16 amino acids. The kept DNA is CDR3 alone, 48 bases in frame from the first base.

Using the deep immunoSEQ assay, TCR CDR3 regions were amplified from genomic DNA by multiplex PCR. For each cell subset, the extracted genomic DNA was distributed evenly across all wells of several immunoSEQ 96-well plates, and each plate served as one replicate. Each replicate PCR for sorted subsets received around 210 ng genomic DNA, equal to around 32,000 T cell genomes. The purified libraries were quantified using a Qubit 3.0 fluorometer, sized with a Bioanalyzer 2100, and then quantified again using the KAPA Library Quantification kit. Every immunoSEQ 96-well plate was sequenced on a separate single-read 150-cycle Illumina NextSeq 550 flow cell. Concerning the study's data processing: Because the immunoSEQ output held only junctional sequences and lacked quality scores, the filtering could not match the filtering applied to full-length reads. Sequences were annotated with PyIR, a Python wrapper for IgBLAST v1.9, and V/J genes and CDR3 were assigned using IMGT germline references. Reads with weak V/J assignments (E-value above 1e-6), missing CDR3, stop codons, out-of-frame junctions, or ambiguous translated residues were removed. V3J clonotypes were defined as sequences sharing the same inferred V gene, J gene, and CDR3 amino acid sequence. Percentage overlap between repertoires was calculated by dividing the number of shared unique clonotypes by the size of the smaller repertoire. Repertoire richness was assessed with RTK rarefaction, the Chao1 estimator, and Recon v2.1 estimates of unobserved clonotypes. Generation probabilities for all TCRbeta clonotypes obtained by the gDNA method from a handful of donors were computed using OLGA. This is the immuneACCESS table as TCRdb keeps it, with only in-frame sequences that have V and J called. A part of the clones is gone; compared with another copy, unresolved V genes explain less than half, and the rest is unexplained. Clone size and V and J calls were adopted from that table, with D and trimming inferred from the DNA. Here the sample has roughly 2.1 million clones; about 92% occur a single time. The top ten hold over 1.5% of the sample.

Sequencing was done on a sample of naive CD8+ T cells from PBMCs. The sample's cell subset or site, from its label and the paper: CD45RA+CCR7+. In this chain, TRBV4-3 is recombined with TRBJ2-4; the D segment cannot be called with confidence. The clonotype was recovered from a man aged 18 to 29 in good health. Some clones in this sample may be carry-over from other donors' samples. The CDR3 loop reads CASSPTDYLAKNIQYF. The nucleotides are TGCGCCAGCAGCCCTACCGATTACTTAGCCAAAAACATTCAGTACTTC.